Below are 18 T cell receptor beta chains sequenced from a single sample in a study of PD-1 blockade in classical Hodgkin lymphoma. The patients all showed relapse after autologous stem cell transplantation, while their brentuximab vedotin exposure varied. Clones were read by immunoSEQ multiplex PCR, and TCRdb kept only the in-frame ones, dropping some. The sample consists of about 150,000 clones, less than 80% of them appearing once. Material: peripheral blood mononuclear cells (PBMCs), obtained before the second cycle of nivolumab. These receptors all come from a human donor with classical Hodgkin lymphoma.

The chain employs TRBV7-2 and TRBJ1-2; TRBD1 agrees at 10 bases. Per germline, CDR1 SGHTA and CDR2 FQGNSA. V shed 0 bases and J 5 bases; nucleotides not matched to a gene: 3. CDR3 length: 15 amino acids. The CDR3 nucleotides are TGTGCCAGCAGCTTAGCGGGACAGGGGTATTATGGCTACACCTTC. This translates into CASSLAGQGYYGYTF.

The chain recombines TRBV6-5 with TRBJ1-1, with D unresolved. The V and J ends lost 0 bases and 0 bases respectively, with 11 bases between them. The germline V gene encodes CDR1 MNHEY and CDR2 SVGAGI. The CDR3 spans 16 residues. The CDR3 here is CASSYSSGQMNTEAFF. The CDR3, as DNA: TGTGCCAGCAGTTACTCGAGTGGGCAAATGAACACTGAAGCTTTCTTT.

Remarks on this clone: The junction departs from the called germline gene at one end, perhaps through a read error. The V gene is TRBV7-7, the J gene TRBJ2-5, with D tentatively TRBD1 (6 bases). CDR1 and CDR2 (germline): SSHAT, FNYEAQ (reference sequence). The CDR3 consists of 15 residues. CDR3 bases: TGTGCTAGCAGCACACGAAGATCAGGGGAAGAGACCCAGTACTTC. It encodes CASSTRRSGEETQYF.

The CDR3 loop is CASRPSRGPGLETQYF. The CDR3, as DNA: TGTGCCAGCAGGCCGTCCCGGGGGCCAGGGTTGGAGACCCAGTACTTC. This chain connects TRBV27 to TRBJ2-5; tentatively, D is TRBD1 or TRBD2 (6 bases each). Germline V gene lookup returns CDR1 MNHEY and CDR2 SMNVEV (reference sequence). V was pared by 6 bases and J by 5 bases, with 22 bases between. The CDR3 is 16 residues long.

CDR3 nucleotides: TGTGCCAGCAGTCAATACCCGGGACAGGGGGCCTACGAGCAGTACTTC. It encodes CASSQYPGQGAYEQYF. The chain links TRBV7-2 to TRBJ2-7, with TRBD1 matching over 11 bases. This CDR3 contains 16 residues. The germline gives CDR1 SGHTA, CDR2 FQGNSA. The V gene end was trimmed by 6 bases and the J gene end by 2 bases; junction bases not matched to a gene: 9.

The V gene is TRBV6-1, the J gene TRBJ2-5, with D possibly TRBD2 on 5 matching bases. The CDR3 spans 15 residues. Per germline, CDR1 MNHNS and CDR2 SASEGT. V lost 2 bases and J 5 bases, leaving 15 bases between the germline ends. The CDR3 reads CASSEYSGLGETQYF. The CDR3 DNA reads TGTGCCAGCAGTGAATACAGCGGTCTGGGGGAGACCCAGTACTTC.

In this sample, this clone turned up once. The genes are TRBV6-6 and TRBJ1-1, with D possibly TRBD1 on 6 matching bases. The germline V and J ends were trimmed by 2 bases and 0 bases, with 10 bases remaining between them. The CDR3 spans 15 residues. CDR1 MNHNY and CDR2 SVGAGI come from the germline V gene (reference sequence). In nucleotides, the CDR3 is TGTGCCAGCAGTTACACGGGACAAATGAACACTGAAGCTTTCTTT. Protein: CASSYTGQMNTEAFF.

This chain connects TRBV6-6 to TRBJ1-2, with a weak D call TRBD1 (5 bases). Germline V gene lookup returns CDR1 MNHNY and CDR2 SVGAGI (reference sequence). V dropped 2 bases and J dropped 4 bases, with 14 bases sitting between them. This CDR3 is built from 15 residues. The CDR3 loop is CASSYLVGVGYGYTF. The CDR3 nucleotides are TGTGCCAGCAGTTACCTGGTAGGGGTCGGCTATGGCTACACCTTC.

This sequence joins TRBV2 and TRBJ2-3; 8 bases match TRBD1. CDR3 size: 14 residues. CDR1 is SNHLY and CDR2 is FYNNEI in the germline V gene. With 3 bases clipped from V and 4 bases from J, the junction kept 3 bases outside the gene matches. DNA for the CDR3: TGTGCCAGCAGTGACAGGGGGCGAGCAGATACGCAGTATTTT. It codes for CASSDRGRADTQYF.

This clone was seen many times. This rearrangement joins TRBV28 to TRBJ2-7, with TRBD1 identical over 7 bases. Germline loops: CDR1 MDHEN, CDR2 SYDVKM. The CDR3 runs to 15 residues. Trimming at V came to 5 bases and at J to 2 bases, leaving 9 bases not matched to a gene. CDR3 sequence reads: CASSRTGTATYEQYF. In DNA form, the CDR3 reads TGTGCCAGCAGTAGAACCGGGACAGCCACCTACGAGCAGTACTTC.

The rearrangement uses TRBV6-5 and TRBJ2-3, with D unresolved. Trimming removed 2 bases from V and 1 base from J, with 7 bases in between. CDR1 is MNHEY, CDR2 SVGAGI, per germline. The CDR3 sequence is 14 residues long. The CDR3 protein is CASSYHERTDTQYF. The CDR3 DNA sequence: TGTGCCAGCAGTTACCACGAACGCACAGATACGCAGTATTTT.

The chain carries TRBV7-2 and TRBJ2-7; D gene ambiguous. Germline CDR1 is SGHTA and CDR2 is FQGNSA. With 3 bases removed from V and 7 bases from J, the gap between germline ends came to 13 bases. This CDR3 spans 13 amino acids. The CDR3 protein is CASSFKVSWEQYF. The CDR3 nucleotides read TGTGCCAGCAGCTTTAAGGTTAGCTGGGAGCAGTACTTC.

This clone was found once. V is TRBV6-1 and J is TRBJ2-2; 7 bases line up with TRBD1. V was clipped by 4 bases and J by 7 bases; unmatched bases: 9. The CDR3 spans 15 residues. Germline CDR1 MNHNS, CDR2 SASEGT. CDR3 nucleotides: TGTGCCAGCAGTGGACAGAACAGGGGTAGCGGGGAGCTGTTTTTT. It is translated as CASSGQNRGSGELFF.

This chain connects TRBV9 to TRBJ2-2; D is perhaps TRBD1 or TRBD2 (5 bases each). This CDR3 has 18 residues. In germline, CDR1 is SGDLS, CDR2 YYNGEE. The V end lost 0 bases, the J end lost 0 bases, and 15 bases lay between the germline ends. In DNA, the CDR3 is TGTGCCAGCAGCGTAGCTCTGACCAGGGACCCGAACACCGGGGAGCTGTTTTTT. Translation gives CASSVALTRDPNTGELFF.

This clone has a handful of counts. This chain connects TRBV6-1 to TRBJ2-2, with D perhaps TRBD1 (6 bases). The CDR3 runs 14 residues. Trimming shortened V by 5 bases and J by 4 bases, and 11 bases separated the two germline ends. Germline values: CDR1 MNHNS, CDR2 SASEGT. CDR3 nucleotide sequence: TGTGCCAGCAGTCCACAGGGCCGCACCGGGGAGCTGTTTTTT. Translating gives CASSPQGRTGELFF.

This chain joins TRBV5-1 and TRBJ1-2; no clear D. Deletions cut 2 bases from V and 8 bases from J, with 13 bases between. Germline assignment: CDR1 SGHRS and CDR2 YFSETQ. The CDR3 sequence is 13 residues long. The CDR3 is CASSFGLIEGYTF. In DNA, the CDR3 is TGCGCCAGCAGCTTCGGACTTATCGAGGGCTACACCTTC.

The V gene is TRBV18, the J gene TRBJ2-3; no firm D call. Germline CDR1 is KGHSH and CDR2 is LQKENI. Deletions cut 3 bases from V and 2 bases from J, with 15 bases between. This CDR3 spans 16 amino acids. In DNA, the CDR3 is TGTGCCAGCTCACCTTCACATATCGGCCTCACAGATACGCAGTATTTT. This gives the protein CASSPSHIGLTDTQYF. Looking up the rest from reference TRBV18 and TRBJ2-3 gives the full variable domain: NAGVMQNPRHLVRRRGQEARLRCSPMKGHSHVYWYRQLPEEGLKFMVYLQKENIIDESGMPKERFSAEFPKEGPSILRIQQVVRGDSAAYFCASSPSHIGLTDTQYFGPGTRLTVL.

This clone was counted a few times. J is TRBJ2-7 and V is TRBV5-6, with TRBD1 as a possible D gene (6 bases). The CDR3 is 13 amino acids. Germline assignment: CDR1 SGHDT and CDR2 YYEEEE. V was clipped by 4 bases and J by 1 base, with 9 bases between them. In DNA, the CDR3 is TGTGCCAGCAGCCTCGGACAGTCCTACGAGCAGTACTTC. It translates to CASSLGQSYEQYF.